One and the same sample provided the 10 T cell receptor beta chains below, sequenced in a study of T cell responses to AZD1222 COVID-19 vaccine. Here immunoSEQ multiplex PCR was the method, and the copy in TCRdb shows in-frame clones only, minus some. There are under 150,000 clones in the sample; more than 85% occur only once, and 1.5% to 2% lies in the top ten. Sequencing was performed on peripheral blood, taken 28 days after the second AZD1222 dose. Receptors originate from an adult who received the AZD1222 COVID-19 vaccine.

This clone was recorded a few times. The rearrangement joins TRBV5-1 to TRBJ2-2; D may be TRBD1 or TRBD2 (5 bases each). Germline V gives CDR1 SGHRS, CDR2 YFSETQ. The CDR3 has 14 amino acids. Trimming pared 3 bases from V and 9 bases from J, leaving 15 bases between. DNA of the CDR3: TGCGCCAGCAGCTCGGGGCCCGCCGGGAGGGAGCTGTTTTTT. Amino acids: CASSSGPAGRELFF.

This chain joins TRBV19 and TRBJ2-3; D is perhaps TRBD1 or TRBD2 (5 bases each). Germline V CDR1 and CDR2: LNHDA, SQIVND (reference sequence). The CDR3 length is 16 residues. V was trimmed by 10 bases and J by 3 bases, leaving 23 bases between them. The chain's CDR3 is CATRDGGLMRTDTQYF. CDR3 coding DNA: TGTGCCACCAGGGACGGCGGGCTAATGAGGACAGATACGCAGTATTTT.

The V gene is TRBV5-1, the J gene TRBJ1-2, with a possible D match to TRBD1 (6 bases). V was shortened by 5 bases and J by 7 bases, with 18 bases between the two germline ends. Germline V gene sequence: CDR1 SGHRS, CDR2 YFSETQ. The CDR3 is 14 residues long. CDR3 in amino acids: CASRPDGGQLGYTF. CDR3 coding DNA: TGCGCCAGCAGGCCCGATGGGGGGCAACTTGGCTACACCTTC.

The chain uses TRBV9 and TRBJ1-1; no clear D. The germline gives CDR1 SGDLS, CDR2 YYNGEE. V dropped 2 bases and J dropped 6 bases, with 11 bases sitting between them. CDR3 length equals 13 residues. The CDR3 sequence is CASSVSWGAEAFF. CDR3 DNA: TGTGCCAGCAGCGTTTCGTGGGGAGCTGAAGCTTTCTTT.

The chain links TRBV2 to TRBJ2-5; 8 positions match TRBD2. The V and J ends lost 7 bases and 0 bases, in that order; junction bases with no gene match: 4. Per the germline V gene, CDR1 is SNHLY and CDR2 is FYNNEI. The length of the CDR3 is 14 residues. The CDR3 DNA sequence: TGTGCCAGCAACCAGCGGGGGCACCAAGAGACCCAGTACTTC. Translated, it gives CASNQRGHQETQYF.

The rearrangement joins TRBV11-2 to TRBJ2-3; possible D gene TRBD2, 6 bases. Germline CDR1 is SGHAT and CDR2 is FQNNGV. The length of the CDR3 is 16 residues. With 2 bases removed from V and 0 bases from J, the gap between germline ends came to 12 bases. In DNA, the CDR3 is TGTGCCAGCAGCTTAAGGCGGGGTTATAGCACAGATACGCAGTATTTT. Translating gives CASSLRRGYSTDTQYF. The full variable domain, rest sourced from reference TRBV11-2 and TRBJ2-3, is EAGVAQSPRYKIIEKRQSVAFWCNPISGHATLYWYQQILGQGPKLLIQFQNNGVVDDSQLPKDRFSAERLKGVDSTLKIQPAKLEDSAVYLCASSLRRGYSTDTQYFGPGTRLTVL.

The chain joins TRBV15 to TRBJ1-2, with TRBD1 matching 10 bases. CDR1 is LNHNV and CDR2 is YYDKDF in the germline V gene (reference sequence). This CDR3 is built from 18 residues. The ends lost 1 base at V and 1 base at J; junction bases unmatched: 9. The CDR3 DNA reads as TGTGCCACCAGCAGAGTCCGGGGACAGGGGACTCTTAACTATGGCTACACCTTC. Encoded protein: CATSRVRGQGTLNYGYTF.

The gene calls are TRBV29-1 and TRBJ1-1; no reliable D call. Trimming cost V 6 bases and J 5 bases, with 16 bases left between them. The CDR3 contains 13 residues. Germline V CDR1 and CDR2: SQVTM, ANQGSEA. The CDR3 loop reads CSVAAGFGTEAFF. In DNA form, the CDR3 reads TGCAGCGTAGCAGCGGGTTTCGGGACTGAAGCTTTCTTT.

The rearrangement links TRBV7-8 to TRBJ1-5; D ambiguous. The CDR3 runs 13 residues. V was clipped by 5 bases and J by 8 bases, with 13 bases between them. Looked up from germline, CDR1 is SGHVS and CDR2 is FQNEAQ. CDR3 DNA sequence: TGTGCCAGCAGCCCCACAACACAGAAGCCCCAGCATTTT. It translates to CASSPTTQKPQHF.

The chain joins TRBV6-1 to TRBJ2-2; 8 bases agree with TRBD1. CDR1 MNHNS and CDR2 SASEGT come from the germline V gene. The CDR3 has 16 amino acids. V was pared by 3 bases and J by 1 base, with 4 bases of the junction left unmatched. The CDR3 sequence is CASSDPTGGNTGELFF. The DNA for the CDR3 is TGTGCCAGCAGTGATCCTACAGGGGGGAACACCGGGGAGCTGTTTTTT.